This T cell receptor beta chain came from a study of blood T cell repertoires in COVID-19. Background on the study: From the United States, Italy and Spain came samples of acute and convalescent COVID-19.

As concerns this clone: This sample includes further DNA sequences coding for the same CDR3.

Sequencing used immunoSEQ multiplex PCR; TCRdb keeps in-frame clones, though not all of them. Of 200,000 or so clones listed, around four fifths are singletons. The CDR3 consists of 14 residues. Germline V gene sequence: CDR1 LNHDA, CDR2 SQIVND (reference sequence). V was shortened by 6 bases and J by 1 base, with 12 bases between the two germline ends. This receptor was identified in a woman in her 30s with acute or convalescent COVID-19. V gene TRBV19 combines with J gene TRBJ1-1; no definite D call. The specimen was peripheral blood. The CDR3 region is CASRTTGGNTEAFF. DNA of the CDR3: TGTGCCAGTAGGACTACGGGCGGGAACACTGAAGCTTTCTTT. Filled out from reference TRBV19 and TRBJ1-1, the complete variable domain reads DGGITQSPKYLFRKEGQNVTLSCEQNLNHDAMYWYRQDPGQGLRLIYYSQIVNDFQKGDIAEGYSVSREKKESFPLTVTSAQKNPTAFYLCASRTTGGNTEAFFGQGTRLTVV.